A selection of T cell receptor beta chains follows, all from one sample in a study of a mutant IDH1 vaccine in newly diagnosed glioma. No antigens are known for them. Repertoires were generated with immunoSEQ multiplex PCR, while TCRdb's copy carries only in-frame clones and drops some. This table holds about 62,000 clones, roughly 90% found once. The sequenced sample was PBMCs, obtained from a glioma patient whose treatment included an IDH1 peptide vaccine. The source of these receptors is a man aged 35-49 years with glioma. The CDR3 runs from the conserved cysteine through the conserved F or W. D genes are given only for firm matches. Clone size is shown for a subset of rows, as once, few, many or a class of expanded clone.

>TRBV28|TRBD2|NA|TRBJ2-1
CASRGTSGTYLSEQFF
TGTGCCAGCAGGGGGACTAGCGGGACCTATCTAAGCGAGCAGTTCTTC
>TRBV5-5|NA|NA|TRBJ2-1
CASMQHNEQFF
TGTGCCAGCATGCAACACAATGAGCAGTTCTTC
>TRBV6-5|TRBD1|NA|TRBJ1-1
CASQPRGRLNTEAFF
TGTGCCAGCCAACCCAGGGGGCGCCTAAACACTGAAGCTTTCTTT
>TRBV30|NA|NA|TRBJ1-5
CAWSVRRDSNQPQHF
TGTGCCTGGAGTGTACGCAGGGACAGCAATCAGCCCCAGCATTTT
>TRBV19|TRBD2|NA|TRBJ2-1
CASSKGLDVYNEQFF
TGTGCCAGTAGTAAGGGACTAGACGTATACAATGAGCAGTTCTTC
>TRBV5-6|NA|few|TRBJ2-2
CASSSPGVRGTNTGELFF
TGTGCCAGCAGCTCCCCGGGGGTTCGGGGCACGAACACCGGGGAGCTGTTTTTT
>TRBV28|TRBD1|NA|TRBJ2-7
CASRLDRGSGYEQYF
TGTGCCAGCAGACTTGACAGGGGGTCTGGCTACGAGCAGTACTTC
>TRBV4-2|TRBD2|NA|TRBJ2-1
CASSQSAGGPDEQFF
TGTGCCAGCAGCCAATCAGCGGGGGGGCCCGATGAGCAGTTCTTC
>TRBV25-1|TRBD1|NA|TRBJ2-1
CASRRTGGFRTNEQFF
TGTGCCAGCAGGAGAACAGGGGGCTTCCGGACCAATGAGCAGTTCTTC
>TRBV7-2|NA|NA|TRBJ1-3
CASSFVRAGGNTIYF
TGTGCCAGCAGCTTCGTGCGGGCCGGGGGAAACACCATATATTTT
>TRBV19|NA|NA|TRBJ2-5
CASGTGFANQETQYF
TGTGCCAGTGGAACAGGGTTCGCCAACCAAGAGACCCAGTACTTC
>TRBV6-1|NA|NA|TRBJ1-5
CASSEPRWNQPQHF
TGTGCCAGCAGTGAACCCCGGTGGAATCAGCCCCAGCATTTT
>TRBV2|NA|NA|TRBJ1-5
CASSYWGSNQPQHF
TGTGCCAGCAGTTACTGGGGGAGCAATCAGCCCCAGCATTTT
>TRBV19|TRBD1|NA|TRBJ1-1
CASSIQGVESTEAFF
TGTGCCAGTAGTATTCAGGGGGTAGAAAGCACTGAAGCTTTCTTT
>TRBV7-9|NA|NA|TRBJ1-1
CASSEALGGTRNTEAFF
TGTGCCAGCAGCGAAGCTTTAGGAGGGACTAGGAACACTGAAGCTTTCTTT
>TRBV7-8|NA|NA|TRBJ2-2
CASSLFAALGELFF
TGTGCCAGCAGCTTATTCGCAGCCCTGGGCGAGCTGTTTTTT
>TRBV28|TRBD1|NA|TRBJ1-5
CASILGTGSQPQHF
TGTGCCAGCATCCTTGGGACAGGGTCACAGCCCCAGCATTTT